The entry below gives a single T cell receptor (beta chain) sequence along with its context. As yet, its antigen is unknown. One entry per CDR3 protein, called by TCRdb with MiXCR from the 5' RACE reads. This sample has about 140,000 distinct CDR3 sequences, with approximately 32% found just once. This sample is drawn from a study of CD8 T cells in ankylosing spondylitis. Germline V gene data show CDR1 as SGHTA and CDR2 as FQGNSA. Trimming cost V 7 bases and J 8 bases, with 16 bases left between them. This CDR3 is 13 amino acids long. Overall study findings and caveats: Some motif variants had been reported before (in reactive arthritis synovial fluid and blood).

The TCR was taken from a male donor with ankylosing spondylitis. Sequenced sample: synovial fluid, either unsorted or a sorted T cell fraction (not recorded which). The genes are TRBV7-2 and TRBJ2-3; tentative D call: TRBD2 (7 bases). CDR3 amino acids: CASKGGPSGTQYF. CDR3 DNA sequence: TGTGCCAGCAAGGGGGGGCCGTCCGGTACGCAGTATTTT.